The rows below give T cell receptor beta chains drawn from one sample of a study of T cell responses to AZD1222 COVID-19 vaccine. The method was immunoSEQ multiplex PCR; TCRdb's version includes in-frame clones alone and lacks a portion of them. The table records 90,000 to 120,000 clones, 92% of them present only once. Sample: peripheral blood, taken 28 days after the second AZD1222 dose. The origin of the receptors is an adult who received the AZD1222 COVID-19 vaccine. Each CDR3 is given without its conserved first and last residue. The order of the fields is D gene, V gene, CDR3 length, J gene, CDR3 protein. D genes are given only for firm matches.

-	TRBV24-1	14	TRBJ1-5	AIDVDRWDSNQPQH
TRBD1	TRBV19	12	TRBJ2-1	ASSIGQGAGEQF
-	TRBV14	12	TRBJ1-1	ASSQEWRGTEAF
-	TRBV3-1/TRBV3-2	14	TRBJ1-2	ASSLLTGGTNYGYT
-	TRBV4-1	12	TRBJ2-5	ASSYTIGGETQY
-	TRBV3-1/TRBV3-2	10	TRBJ2-7	ASSQEAHEQY
TRBD1	TRBV6-2/TRBV6-3	12	TRBJ1-6	ASSRDRGNSPLH
TRBD1	TRBV5-6	14	TRBJ1-2	ASSLSGGTSFYGYT
-	TRBV18	12	TRBJ1-1	ASSPPLVNTEAF
-	TRBV19	12	TRBJ1-5	ASSMIFRVQPQH
TRBD1	TRBV5-4	15	TRBJ1-2	ASYGKRQGQGVYGYT
-	TRBV4-1	13	TRBJ1-3	ASSAGGGMGNTIY
-	TRBV7-2	14	TRBJ1-6	ASSLGRVSANSPLH
-	TRBV5-6	15	TRBJ1-1	ASSLSSGHYMNTEAF
-	TRBV20-1	8	TRBJ2-1	SASRPEQF
-	TRBV6-2/TRBV6-3	17	TRBJ2-3	ASSYSGSPGHTSTDTQY
TRBD1	TRBV7-9	12	TRBJ1-2	ASRLRDRGNGYT
-	TRBV21-1	16	TRBJ1-6	ASSKVIGGRWGNSPLH
-	TRBV2	10	TRBJ2-5	ASDRQRETQY
-	TRBV18	12	TRBJ1-6	ASSLNTGNSPLH
TRBD2	TRBV27	10	TRBJ2-7	ASAGGLYEQY
TRBD1	TRBV2	12	TRBJ1-2	ASMGDRGRFGYT
-	TRBV27	14	TRBJ2-2	ASRSALTLLTGELF
-	TRBV21-1	15	TRBJ2-2	ASSKVNLGRGSGELF
-	TRBV29-1	9	TRBJ2-5	SVASGGTQY
TRBD1	TRBV2	14	TRBJ2-7	ASRRTGAPSSYEQY
TRBD2	TRBV6-5	13	TRBJ2-1	ASSLSGSSYNEQF
-	TRBV2	11	TRBJ1-1	ASSVSGGTEAF
TRBD1	TRBV5-1	15	TRBJ2-2	ASSLDPDRADTGELF
-	TRBV11-3	15	TRBJ2-3	ASSQRKGTASTDTQY
TRBD2	TRBV6-5	13	TRBJ2-7	ASRPMGLASYEQY
-	TRBV6-2/TRBV6-3	13	TRBJ2-3	ASSYRGARSDTQY
-	TRBV6-2/TRBV6-3	11	TRBJ1-5	ASSFTGNQPQH
-	TRBV30	12	TRBJ1-3	AWSVGNSGNTIY
TRBD1	TRBV7-6	13	TRBJ1-2	ASSLEETGGEGYT
-	TRBV9	12	TRBJ1-2	ASSVAGTTYGYT
-	TRBV3-1/TRBV3-2	14	TRBJ1-1	ASSQVNGYLNTEAF
TRBD2	TRBV7-2	13	TRBJ2-3	ASSSVAGAADTQY
-	TRBV28	12	TRBJ1-5	ASSLEQSNQPQH
TRBD1	TRBV7-8	14	TRBJ1-3	ASSLEGASSGNTIY
TRBD1	TRBV5-8	16	TRBJ2-1	ASSLGVATGLPPNEQF
-	TRBV25-1	10	TRBJ1-2	ASSLANYGYT
-	TRBV2	12	TRBJ1-2	ASKEEGINYGYT
-	TRBV3-1/TRBV3-2	16	TRBJ2-3	ASSQDHDGGDLPDTQY
TRBD2	TRBV5-1	17	TRBJ2-1	ASSLDVTSGIGSYNEQF
-	TRBV6-5	10	TRBJ1-1	ASARGNTEAF
TRBD1	TRBV7-9	13	TRBJ1-2	ASSQGTGNVYGYT